The 31 T cell receptor beta chains below all came from one sample that was sequenced in a study of shared clonotypes between healthy human individuals. Libraries were prepared by immunoSEQ multiplex PCR; TCRdb keeps only in-frame clonotypes and omits some of them. The sample holds approximately 2.5 million clones, 90% to 95% seen once. Sequenced sample: naive CD4+ T cells sorted from blood. The subset here: CD45RA+ positively selected. These receptors all come from a man younger than 35 in good health.

The rearrangement uses TRBV10-3 and TRBJ1-1, with a weak D call TRBD1 (5 bases). This CDR3 is built from 16 residues. V lost 3 bases and J 4 bases, leaving 18 bases between the germline ends. Germline V CDR1 and CDR2: ENHRY, SYGVKD. The CDR3 nucleotides read TGTGCCATCAGTGACTACCCGCCCGGGGGAGGCACTGAAGCTTTCTTT. Protein: CAISDYPPGGGTEAFF.

This sequence joins TRBV9 and TRBJ2-7, with TRBD1 identical over 10 bases. The CDR3 loop spans 16 amino acids. V lost 0 bases to trimming and J lost 5 bases; unmatched junction nucleotides: 8. CDR1 and CDR2 from the germline V gene are SGDLS and YYNGEE. CDR3 sequence: CASSVGSGTGEHEQYF. DNA for the CDR3: TGTGCCAGCAGCGTAGGCTCCGGGACAGGGGAACACGAGCAGTACTTC. The full variable domain, with the rest looked up from reference TRBV9 and TRBJ2-7, is DSGVTQTPKHLITATGQRVTLRCSPRSGDLSVYWYQQSLDQGLQFLIQYYNGEERAKGNILERFSAQQFPDLHSELNLSSLELGDSALYFCASSVGSGTGEHEQYFGPGTRLTVT.

The J gene is TRBJ1-3, the V gene TRBV7-9; D unresolved. The germline CDR1 and CDR2 sequences are SEHNR and FQNEAQ (reference sequence). The CDR3 runs to 12 residues. Trimming shortened V by 2 bases and J by 4 bases, and 3 bases separated the two germline ends. CDR3 sequence reads: CASSLMGNTIYF. The CDR3 DNA reads as TGTGCCAGCAGCTTAATGGGAAACACCATATATTTT.

On this clone: This sample includes further DNA sequences coding for the same CDR3. The V call is TRBV5-4, the J call TRBJ1-6; D possibly corresponds to TRBD1 (6 bases). The germline V gene has CDR1 SGHNT and CDR2 YYREEE (reference sequence). Trimming stripped 2 bases from V and 0 bases from J, with 9 bases between. CDR3 length: 16 amino acids. The CDR3 region has the DNA TGTGCCAGCAGCTTACAGGGAAGCTCCTATAATTCACCCCTCCACTTT. It encodes CASSLQGSSYNSPLHF.

This clone has only one observation. This sample includes further DNA sequences coding for the same CDR3. The rearrangement links TRBV7-2 to TRBJ2-5; D gene ambiguous. V was clipped by 2 bases and J by 5 bases, with 6 bases between them. CDR3 length equals 12 residues. Germline values: CDR1 SGHTA, CDR2 FQGNSA. The CDR3 sequence is CASSLYGETQYF. DNA for the CDR3: TGTGCCAGCAGCTTATACGGCGAGACCCAGTACTTC.

The gene calls are TRBV7-6 and TRBJ2-2; 7 bases are a match to TRBD1. Per the germline V gene, CDR1 is SGHVS and CDR2 is FNYEAQ. The length of the CDR3 is 17 residues. V trimming: 0 bases; J trimming: 2 bases; junction bases outside the gene matches: 6. CDR3 protein: CASSLAPTGLNTGELFF. In DNA, the CDR3 is TGTGCCAGCAGCTTAGCCCCGACAGGGTTAAACACCGGGGAGCTGTTTTTT. Full variable domain (missing parts from reference TRBV7-6 and TRBJ2-2): GAGVSQSPRYKVTKRGQDVALRCDPISGHVSLYWYRQALGQGPEFLTYFNYEAQQDKSGLPNDRFSAERPEGSISTLTIQRTEQRDSAMYRCASSLAPTGLNTGELFFGEGSRLTVL.

Points on this clone: The junction departs from the called germline gene at one end, perhaps through a read error. DNA for the CDR3: TGTGCTAGCAGCTTCGGGCCCCCAGGGGCTTTCACAGATACGCAGTATTTT. Its protein product is CASSFGPPGAFTDTQYF. This chain links TRBV7-7 with TRBJ2-3; possibly TRBD1 for D (6 bases). Looked up from germline, CDR1 is SSHAT and CDR2 is FNYEAQ (reference sequence). This CDR3 contains 17 residues.

This chain uses TRBV14 with TRBJ2-4; D is perhaps TRBD2 (5 bases). Germline values: CDR1 SGHDN, CDR2 FVKESK. The V gene lost 3 bases and the J gene lost 0 bases, with 12 bases spanning the gap. This CDR3 has 16 residues. This CDR3 reads CASSHTRGRAKNIQYF. The CDR3 coding sequence is TGTGCCAGCAGCCATACCCGAGGGCGAGCCAAAAACATTCAGTACTTC. The entire variable domain, with the rest obtained from reference TRBV14 and TRBJ2-4, is as follows: EAGVTQFPSHSVIEKGQTVTLRCDPISGHDNLYWYRRVMGKEIKFLLHFVKESKQDESGMPNNRFLAERTGGTYSTLKVQPAELEDSGVYFCASSHTRGRAKNIQYFGAGTRLSVL.

A note on this clone: The identical CDR3 is also encoded by other nucleotide sequences in the sample. This chain joins TRBV6-4 and TRBJ2-1, with D possibly TRBD1 on 6 matching bases. There are 14 residues in the CDR3. Between the trimmed V and J ends, which lost 4 bases and 6 bases, there was a span of 13 bases. CDR1 is MRHNA and CDR2 is SNTAGT in the germline V gene. For the CDR3, the DNA is TGTGCCAGCAGTGTACAGGGTGGGTCCAATGAGCAGTTCTTC. This translates into CASSVQGGSNEQFF.

Concerning this clone: Other DNA sequences in the sample encode the same CDR3. The V gene is TRBV20-1, the J gene TRBJ2-3; no reliable D call. With 0 bases removed from V and 5 bases from J, the gap between germline ends came to 3 bases. Germline CDR1 and CDR2: DFQATT and SNEGSKA (reference sequence). This CDR3 comprises 11 residues. Here the CDR3 reads CSARDRDTQYF. In nucleotides, the CDR3 is TGCAGTGCTAGAGATCGAGATACGCAGTATTTT.

The chain joins TRBV19 to TRBJ1-1; TRBD1 might be the D (6 bases). Trimming took off 4 bases at V and 11 bases at J, with 17 bases between the two ends. Germline assignment: CDR1 LNHDA and CDR2 SQIVND (reference sequence). The CDR3 is made up of 13 amino acids. The CDR3 DNA sequence: TGTGCCAGTAGTAAACCCGGGACAAAGTTGGCTTTCTTT. Amino acids: CASSKPGTKLAFF. The complete variable domain, with remaining parts taken from reference TRBV19 and TRBJ1-1, reads DGGITQSPKYLFRKEGQNVTLSCEQNLNHDAMYWYRQDPGQGLRLIYYSQIVNDFQKGDIAEGYSVSREKKESFPLTVTSAQKNPTAFYLCASSKPGTKLAFFGQGTRLTVV.

The CDR3 nucleotides are TGTGCCAGTAGTACGGTGGGGGGATTTACCTACGAGCAGTACTTC. Protein sequence: CASSTVGGFTYEQYF. This chain connects TRBV19 to TRBJ2-7; possibly TRBD2 for D (6 bases). There are 15 residues in the CDR3. Trimming took off 4 bases at V and 2 bases at J, with 15 bases between the two ends. Germline values: CDR1 LNHDA, CDR2 SQIVND (reference sequence).

V and J are TRBV7-2 and TRBJ2-1, with 8 bases aligning to TRBD1. CDR1 and CDR2 (germline): SGHTA, FQGNSA. J was trimmed by 4 bases and V by 6 bases; bases with no gene match: 5. CDR3 length: 14 residues. The CDR3 DNA follows: TGTGCCAGCAGTTCCCGACAGGGGTACAATGAGCAGTTCTTC. This gives the protein CASSSRQGYNEQFF.

This clone is a singleton in its sample. V gene TRBV10-3 combines with J gene TRBJ2-2; 7 nucleotides match TRBD2. The ends lost 9 bases at V and 4 bases at J; junction bases unmatched: 8. Germline loops: CDR1 ENHRY, CDR2 SYGVKD. The CDR3 has 14 residues. The CDR3 nucleotides are TGTGCCATACGGACTAGTTCGGCCACCGGGGAGCTGTTTTTT. Protein sequence: CAIRTSSATGELFF.

CDR3 sequence (DNA): TGTGCCAGCAGTGAGGCGGGGGAGAAGGTATTCGAGCAGTACTTC. This translates into CASSEAGEKVFEQYF. The chain joins TRBV2 to TRBJ2-7; 7 bases agree with TRBD2. After removal of 3 bases from V and 6 bases from J, the junction contained 11 bases not matched to a gene. This CDR3 has 15 amino acids. Germline CDR1 SNHLY, CDR2 FYNNEI. Full variable domain (outside the CDR3, taken from reference TRBV2 and TRBJ2-7): EPEVTQTPSHQVTQMGQEVILRCVPISNHLYFYWYRQILGQKVEFLVSFYNNEISEKSEIFDDQFSVERPDGSNFTLKIRSTKLEDSAMYFCASSEAGEKVFEQYFGPGTRLTVT.

J is TRBJ1-1 and V is TRBV2; no definite D call. The V end lost 7 bases, the J end lost 0 bases, and 12 bases lay between the germline ends. CDR3 length: 14 residues. Per the germline V gene, CDR1 is SNHLY and CDR2 is FYNNEI. CDR3 region: CASIYSEMNTEAFF. In DNA, the CDR3 is TGTGCCAGCATTTACTCAGAGATGAACACTGAAGCTTTCTTT.

The DNA of the CDR3 is TGTGCCAGTAGAACCGGAGGGCAGGGAACCTCCTACGAGCAGTACTTC. Translating it yields CASRTGGQGTSYEQYF. The J gene is TRBJ2-7, the V gene TRBV19, with D possibly TRBD2 on 6 matching bases. The germline V gene encodes CDR1 LNHDA and CDR2 SQIVND (reference sequence). The CDR3 has 16 residues. The V end was cut by 6 bases, the J end by 0 bases, with 18 bases between.

This rearrangement joins TRBV5-6 to TRBJ2-7; tentative D call: TRBD2 (7 bases). Per the germline V gene, CDR1 is SGHDT and CDR2 is YYEEEE. The CDR3 sequence is 14 residues long. Trimming left V 2 bases short and J 2 bases short, with 11 bases between. The CDR3 sequence is CASSFRGAPYEQYF. The CDR3 DNA reads TGTGCCAGCAGCTTTCGGGGGGCCCCCTACGAGCAGTACTTC.

The V and J genes are TRBV30 and TRBJ1-2; 9 nucleotides line up with TRBD1. V trimming: 3 bases; J trimming: 4 bases; junction bases outside the gene matches: 15. Looked up from germline, CDR1 is GTSNPN and CDR2 is SVGIG (reference sequence). There are 17 residues in the CDR3. CDR3 bases: TGTGCCTGGAGACGCCCCGGGACAGGGAGGAGTTTCTATGGCTACACCTTC. This codes for CAWRRPGTGRSFYGYTF.

V usage is TRBV6-5 and J usage is TRBJ1-1; a weak D match, TRBD1 (6 bases). CDR1 is MNHEY, CDR2 SVGAGI, per germline. The CDR3 covers 14 residues. Deletions cut 7 bases from V and 0 bases from J, with 12 bases between. CDR3 loop: CASTRTALNTEAFF. The DNA of the CDR3 is TGTGCCAGCACCCGGACAGCTCTGAACACTGAAGCTTTCTTT.

The chain employs TRBV9 and TRBJ2-3; the match to TRBD1 covers 7 bases. Germline V gives CDR1 SGDLS, CDR2 YYNGEE. The CDR3 is 14 amino acids. Germline trimming cut 3 bases from V and 5 bases from J; bases unmatched to any gene: 6. In DNA form, the CDR3 reads TGTGCCAGCAGCGGACAAAACAGGGGAGATACGCAGTATTTT. It translates to CASSGQNRGDTQYF.

The chain has TRBV7-2 and TRBJ2-7; a weak D match, TRBD2 (6 bases). The CDR3 is made up of 16 amino acids. The ends were cut back, 2 bases at V and 5 bases at J, with 19 bases in the middle. Looked up from germline, CDR1 is SGHTA and CDR2 is FQGNSA. The CDR3: CASSLYRGTLVDEQYF. CDR3 nucleotides: TGTGCCAGCAGCTTATACCGGGGGACTCTTGTCGACGAGCAGTACTTC. Full variable domain (rest looked up from reference TRBV7-2 and TRBJ2-7): GAGVSQSPSNKVTEKGKDVELRCDPISGHTALYWYRQSLGQGLEFLIYFQGNSAPDKSGLPSDRFSAERTGGSVSTLTIQRTQQEDSAVYLCASSLYRGTLVDEQYFGPGTRLTVT.

The CDR3 sequence: CASSDGLAGSQYF. CDR3 DNA sequence: TGTGCCAGCAGCGACGGACTAGCGGGGTCTCAGTACTTC. V usage is TRBV7-3 and J usage is TRBJ2-7; 12 nucleotides line up with TRBD2. Germline V gives CDR1 SGHTA, CDR2 FQGTGA. Trimming removed 5 bases from V and 10 bases from J; junction bases left unmatched: 6. The CDR3 runs to 13 residues.

The V and J genes are TRBV29-1 and TRBJ2-6, with 10 bases that match TRBD1. V shed 6 bases and J 0 bases; nucleotides not matched to a gene: 11. CDR3 length equals 18 residues. The germline V gene encodes CDR1 SQVTM and CDR2 ANQGSEA. CDR3 nucleotide sequence: TGCAGCGTGGGACAGGGGTCCTCTTTTCGCTCTGGGGCCAACGTCCTGACTTTC. It translates to CSVGQGSSFRSGANVLTF.

This clone was detected once. The chain has TRBV28 and TRBJ1-4, with a weak D call TRBD1 (5 bases). The V and J ends lost 5 bases and 4 bases respectively, with 11 bases between them. The CDR3 spans 14 residues. CDR1 MDHEN and CDR2 SYDVKM come from the germline V gene. The DNA for the CDR3 is TGTGCCAGCAGTGGGGCGGGAGTTAATGAAAAACTGTTTTTT. This gives the protein CASSGAGVNEKLFF.

The chain carries TRBV7-2 and TRBJ2-3, with TRBD1 as a possible D gene (5 bases). Germline V CDR1 and CDR2: SGHTA, FQGNSA. The CDR3 has 14 amino acids. V shed 2 bases and J shed 4 bases, with 10 bases lying between them. The CDR3 region is CASSLQGWADTQYF. The DNA of the CDR3 is TGTGCCAGCAGCTTACAGGGCTGGGCAGATACGCAGTATTTT.

The chain couples TRBV7-8 to TRBJ1-5, with D uncertain. The V gene lost 3 bases and the J gene lost 6 bases, with 6 bases spanning the gap. The CDR3 loop spans 12 amino acids. The germline CDR1 and CDR2 sequences are SGHVS and FQNEAQ. CDR3 nucleotides: TGTGCCAGCAGCTTGGAGGGTCAGCCCCAGCATTTT. Its protein is CASSLEGQPQHF.

This chain uses TRBV7-9 with TRBJ2-3; perhaps TRBD1 as D (6 bases). V was trimmed by 5 bases and J by 10 bases, leaving 16 bases between them. This CDR3 has 13 amino acids. Per the germline V gene, CDR1 is SEHNR and CDR2 is FQNEAQ (reference sequence). In DNA form, the CDR3 reads TGTGCCAGCAGCCCAGAATCCGGGACACCGCAGTATTTT. Amino acid sequence: CASSPESGTPQYF.

The V gene is TRBV6-5, the J gene TRBJ2-5; 7 nucleotides agree with TRBD1. V shed 4 bases and J 3 bases; nucleotides not matched to a gene: 8. CDR1 is MNHEY and CDR2 is SVGAGI in the germline V gene. The CDR3 has 15 residues. The CDR3: CASSLGGQAKETQYF. The CDR3 coding sequence is TGTGCCAGCAGTTTAGGCGGACAGGCAAAAGAGACCCAGTACTTC.

The V call is TRBV2, the J call TRBJ1-3; D is unclear. This CDR3 comprises 16 residues. V lost 2 bases, J lost 0 bases, and 11 bases lay in between. Germline lookup yields CDR1 SNHLY and CDR2 FYNNEI. The CDR3 nucleotides are TGTGCCAGCAGTGAACGTAGGCAGAGCTCTGGAAACACCATATATTTT. It codes for CASSERRQSSGNTIYF. The full variable domain, with the rest looked up from reference TRBV2 and TRBJ1-3, is EPEVTQTPSHQVTQMGQEVILRCVPISNHLYFYWYRQILGQKVEFLVSFYNNEISEKSEIFDDQFSVERPDGSNFTLKIRSTKLEDSAMYFCASSERRQSSGNTIYFGEGSWLTVV.

Only one count was recorded for this clone. This chain joins TRBV10-2 and TRBJ2-2; 9 nucleotides line up with TRBD1. The V segment lost 5 bases and the J segment 4 bases; nucleotides outside the gene matches: 5. The germline CDR1 and CDR2 sequences are WSHSY and SAAADI. The CDR3 extends over 15 amino acids. The chain's CDR3 is CASSNRDRVTGELFF. CDR3 coding DNA: TGCGCCAGCAGTAACCGGGACAGGGTCACCGGGGAGCTGTTTTTT.